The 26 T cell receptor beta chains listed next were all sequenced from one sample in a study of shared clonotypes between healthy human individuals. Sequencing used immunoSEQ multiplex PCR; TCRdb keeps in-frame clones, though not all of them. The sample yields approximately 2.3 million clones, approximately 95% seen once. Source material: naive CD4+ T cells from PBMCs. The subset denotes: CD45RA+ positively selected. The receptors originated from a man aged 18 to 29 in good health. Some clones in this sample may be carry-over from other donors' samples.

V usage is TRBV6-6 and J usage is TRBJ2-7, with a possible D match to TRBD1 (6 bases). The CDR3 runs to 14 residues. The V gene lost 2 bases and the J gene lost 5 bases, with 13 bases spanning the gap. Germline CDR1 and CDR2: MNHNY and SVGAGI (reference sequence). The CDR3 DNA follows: TGTGCCAGCAGTTACCCGTCGGACAGCCACGAGCAGTACTTC. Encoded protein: CASSYPSDSHEQYF.

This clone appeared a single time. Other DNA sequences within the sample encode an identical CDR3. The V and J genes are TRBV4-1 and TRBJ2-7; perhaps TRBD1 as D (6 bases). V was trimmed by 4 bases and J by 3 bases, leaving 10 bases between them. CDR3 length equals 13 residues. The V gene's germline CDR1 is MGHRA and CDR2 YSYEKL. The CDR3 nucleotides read TGCGCCAGCAGCCGCGGACAGAGCTACGAGCAGTACTTC. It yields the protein CASSRGQSYEQYF.

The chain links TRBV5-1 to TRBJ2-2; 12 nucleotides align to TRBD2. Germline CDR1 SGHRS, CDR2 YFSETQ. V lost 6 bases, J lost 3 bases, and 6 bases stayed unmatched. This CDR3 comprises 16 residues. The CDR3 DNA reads TGCGCCAGCACCCTCCTAGCGGGAGGGCACACCGGGGAGCTGTTTTTT. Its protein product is CASTLLAGGHTGELFF.

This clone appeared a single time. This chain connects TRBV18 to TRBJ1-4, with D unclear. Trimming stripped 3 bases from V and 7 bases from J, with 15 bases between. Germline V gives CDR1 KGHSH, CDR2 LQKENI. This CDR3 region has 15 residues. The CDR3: CASSPGRLAGEKLFF. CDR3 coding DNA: TGTGCCAGCTCACCCGGACGTTTGGCCGGTGAAAAACTGTTTTTT.

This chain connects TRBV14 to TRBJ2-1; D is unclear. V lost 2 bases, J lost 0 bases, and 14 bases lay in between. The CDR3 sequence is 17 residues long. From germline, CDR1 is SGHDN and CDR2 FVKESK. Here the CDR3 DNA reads TGTGCCAGCAGCCAAAGGTCTGGGCTAAACTCCTACAATGAGCAGTTCTTC. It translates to CASSQRSGLNSYNEQFF.

CDR3 region: CASSPTGRGEQFF. The CDR3 bases are TGTGCCAGCAGCCCGACAGGGAGGGGGGAGCAGTTCTTC. The rearrangement uses TRBV7-2 and TRBJ2-1; D might be TRBD1 or TRBD2, each matching 7 bases. V was pared by 5 bases and J by 10 bases, with 15 bases between. Germline assignment: CDR1 SGHTA and CDR2 FQGNSA. This CDR3 region has 13 residues.

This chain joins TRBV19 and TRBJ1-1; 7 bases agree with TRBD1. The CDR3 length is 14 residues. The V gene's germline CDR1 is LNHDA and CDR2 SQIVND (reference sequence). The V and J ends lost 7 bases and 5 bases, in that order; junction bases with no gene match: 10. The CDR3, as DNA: TGTGCCAGTACCTCCCCACAGGGGAGGACTGAAGCTTTCTTT. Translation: CASTSPQGRTEAFF.

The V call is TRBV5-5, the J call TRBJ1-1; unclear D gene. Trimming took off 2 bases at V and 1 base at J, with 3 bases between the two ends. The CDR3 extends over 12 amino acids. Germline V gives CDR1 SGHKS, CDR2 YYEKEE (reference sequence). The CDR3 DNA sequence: TGTGCCAGCAGCTTACAGAACACTGAAGCTTTCTTT. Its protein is CASSLQNTEAFF.

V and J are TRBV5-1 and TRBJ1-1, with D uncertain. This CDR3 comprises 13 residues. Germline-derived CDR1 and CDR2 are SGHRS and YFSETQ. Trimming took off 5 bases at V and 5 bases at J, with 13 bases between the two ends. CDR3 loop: CASRVTGSTEAFF. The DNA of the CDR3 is TGCGCCAGCAGGGTAACCGGGAGTACTGAAGCTTTCTTT.

The CDR3 DNA is TGTGCCAGCAGCTCCCCCGGGACTAGCGAGGGGACGCAGTATTTT. Its translation is CASSSPGTSEGTQYF. V gene TRBV7-2 combines with J gene TRBJ2-3; 10 positions agree with TRBD2. Unmatched junction bases numbered 10, after V lost 4 bases and J lost 9 bases. The CDR3 runs 15 residues. Per the germline V gene, CDR1 is SGHTA and CDR2 is FQGNSA.

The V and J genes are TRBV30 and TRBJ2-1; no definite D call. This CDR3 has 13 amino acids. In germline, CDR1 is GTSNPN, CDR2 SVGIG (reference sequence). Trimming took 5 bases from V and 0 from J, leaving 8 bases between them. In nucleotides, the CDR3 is TGTGCCTGGTACGTCGACTCCTACAATGAGCAGTTCTTC. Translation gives CAWYVDSYNEQFF.

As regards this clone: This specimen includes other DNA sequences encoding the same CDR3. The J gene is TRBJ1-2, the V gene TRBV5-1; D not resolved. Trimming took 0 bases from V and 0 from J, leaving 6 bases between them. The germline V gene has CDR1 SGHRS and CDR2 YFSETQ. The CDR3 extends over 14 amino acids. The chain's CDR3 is CASSLVGTNYGYTF. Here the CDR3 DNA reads TGCGCCAGCAGCTTGGTCGGGACTAACTATGGCTACACCTTC. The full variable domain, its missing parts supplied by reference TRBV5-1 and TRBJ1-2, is KAGVTQTPRYLIKTRGQQVTLSCSPISGHRSVSWYQQTPGQGLQFLFEYFSETQRNKGNFPGRFSGRQFSNSRSEMNVSTLELGDSALYLCASSLVGTNYGYTFGSGTRLTVV.

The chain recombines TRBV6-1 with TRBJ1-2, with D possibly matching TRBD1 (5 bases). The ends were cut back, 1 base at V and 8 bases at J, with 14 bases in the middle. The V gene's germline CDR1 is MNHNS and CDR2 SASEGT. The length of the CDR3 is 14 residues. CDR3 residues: CASSEVGDGAGYTF. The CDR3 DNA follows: TGTGCCAGCAGTGAAGTGGGCGATGGGGCCGGCTACACCTTC.

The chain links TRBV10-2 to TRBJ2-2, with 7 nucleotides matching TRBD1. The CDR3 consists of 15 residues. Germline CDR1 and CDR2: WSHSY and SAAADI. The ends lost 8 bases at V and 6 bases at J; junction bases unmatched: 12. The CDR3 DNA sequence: TGCGCCAGCGGCTCCAGGGGGTTTGGGCCCGGGGAGCTGTTTTTT. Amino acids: CASGSRGFGPGELFF.

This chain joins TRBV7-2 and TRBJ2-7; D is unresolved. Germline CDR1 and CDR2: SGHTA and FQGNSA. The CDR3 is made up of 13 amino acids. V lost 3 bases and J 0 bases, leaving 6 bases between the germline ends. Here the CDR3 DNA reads TGTGCCAGCAGCTTCTGGAGCTCCTACGAGCAGTACTTC. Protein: CASSFWSSYEQYF.

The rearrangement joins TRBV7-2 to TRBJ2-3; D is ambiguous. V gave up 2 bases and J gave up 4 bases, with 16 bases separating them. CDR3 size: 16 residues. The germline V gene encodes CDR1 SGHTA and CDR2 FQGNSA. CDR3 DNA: TGTGCCAGCAGCTTACGGGTTCGTAGTCCCTCAGATACGCAGTATTTT. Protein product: CASSLRVRSPSDTQYF. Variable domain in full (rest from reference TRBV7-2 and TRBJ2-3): GAGVSQSPSNKVTEKGKDVELRCDPISGHTALYWYRQSLGQGLEFLIYFQGNSAPDKSGLPSDRFSAERTGGSVSTLTIQRTQQEDSAVYLCASSLRVRSPSDTQYFGPGTRLTVL.

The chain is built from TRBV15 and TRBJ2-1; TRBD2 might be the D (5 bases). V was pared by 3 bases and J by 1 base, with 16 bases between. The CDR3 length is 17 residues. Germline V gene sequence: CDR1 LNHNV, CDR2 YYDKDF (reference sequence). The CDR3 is CATSRESGLASYNEQFF. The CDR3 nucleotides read TGTGCCACCAGCAGGGAGTCGGGGTTAGCGTCCTACAATGAGCAGTTCTTC.

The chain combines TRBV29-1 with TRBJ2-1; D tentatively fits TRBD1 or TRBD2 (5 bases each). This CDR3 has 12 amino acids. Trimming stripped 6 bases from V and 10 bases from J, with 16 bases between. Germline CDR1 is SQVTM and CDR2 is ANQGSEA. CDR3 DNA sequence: TGCAGCGTGGCCTCCCCGGGGCCGGAGCAGTTCTTC. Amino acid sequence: CSVASPGPEQFF.

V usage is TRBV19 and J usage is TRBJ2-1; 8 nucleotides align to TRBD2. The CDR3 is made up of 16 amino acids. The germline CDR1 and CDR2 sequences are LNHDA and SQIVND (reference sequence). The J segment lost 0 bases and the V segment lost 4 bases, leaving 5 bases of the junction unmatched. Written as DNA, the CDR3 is TGTGCCAGTAGTAGAGTCGGGAGGGCCTCCTACAATGAGCAGTTCTTC. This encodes CASSRVGRASYNEQFF.

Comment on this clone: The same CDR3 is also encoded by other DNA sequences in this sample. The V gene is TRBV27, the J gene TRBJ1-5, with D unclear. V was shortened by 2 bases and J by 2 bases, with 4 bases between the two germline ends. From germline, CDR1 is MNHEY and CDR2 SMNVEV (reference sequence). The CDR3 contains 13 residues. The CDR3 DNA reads TGTGCCAGCAGTTTAAATCGCAATCAGCCCCAGCATTTT. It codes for CASSLNRNQPQHF.

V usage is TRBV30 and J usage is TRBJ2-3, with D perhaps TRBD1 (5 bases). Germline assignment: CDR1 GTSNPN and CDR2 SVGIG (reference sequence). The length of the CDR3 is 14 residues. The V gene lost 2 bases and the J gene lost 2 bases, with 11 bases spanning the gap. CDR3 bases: TGTGCCTGGAGTATACGGACACCCACAGATACGCAGTATTTT. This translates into CAWSIRTPTDTQYF.

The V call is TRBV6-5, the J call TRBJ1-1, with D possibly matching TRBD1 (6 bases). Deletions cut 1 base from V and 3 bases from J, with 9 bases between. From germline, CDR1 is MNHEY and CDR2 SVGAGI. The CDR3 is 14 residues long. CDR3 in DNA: TGTGCCAGCAGTTACTGGGACAAGGACACTGAAGCTTTCTTT. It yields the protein CASSYWDKDTEAFF.

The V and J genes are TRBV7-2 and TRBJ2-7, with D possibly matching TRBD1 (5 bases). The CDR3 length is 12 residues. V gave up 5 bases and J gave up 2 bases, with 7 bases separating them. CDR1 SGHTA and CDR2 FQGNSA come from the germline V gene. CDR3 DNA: TGTGCCAGCAGCCCCAGGGCCTACGAGCAGTACTTC. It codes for CASSPRAYEQYF.

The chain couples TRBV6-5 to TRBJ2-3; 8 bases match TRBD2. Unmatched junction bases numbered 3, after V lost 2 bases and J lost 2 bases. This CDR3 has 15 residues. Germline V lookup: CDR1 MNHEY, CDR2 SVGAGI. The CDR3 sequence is CASSYQRGSTDTQYF. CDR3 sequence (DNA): TGTGCCAGCAGTTACCAGCGGGGGTCCACAGATACGCAGTATTTT.

CDR3 bases: TGTGCCACCAGCAGAGATCTCCCTTTCGAGCAGTACTTC. Amino acids: CATSRDLPFEQYF. The chain has TRBV15 and TRBJ2-7; D not certain. Germline assignment: CDR1 LNHNV and CDR2 YYDKDF (reference sequence). V shed 0 bases and J shed 6 bases, with 9 bases lying between them. CDR3 length: 13 amino acids.

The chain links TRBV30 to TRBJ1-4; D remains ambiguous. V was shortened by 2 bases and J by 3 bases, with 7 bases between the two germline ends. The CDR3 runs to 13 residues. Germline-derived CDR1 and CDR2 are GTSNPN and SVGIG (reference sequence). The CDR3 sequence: CAWSPHPNEKLFF. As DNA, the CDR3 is TGTGCCTGGAGTCCCCATCCTAATGAAAAACTGTTTTTT.